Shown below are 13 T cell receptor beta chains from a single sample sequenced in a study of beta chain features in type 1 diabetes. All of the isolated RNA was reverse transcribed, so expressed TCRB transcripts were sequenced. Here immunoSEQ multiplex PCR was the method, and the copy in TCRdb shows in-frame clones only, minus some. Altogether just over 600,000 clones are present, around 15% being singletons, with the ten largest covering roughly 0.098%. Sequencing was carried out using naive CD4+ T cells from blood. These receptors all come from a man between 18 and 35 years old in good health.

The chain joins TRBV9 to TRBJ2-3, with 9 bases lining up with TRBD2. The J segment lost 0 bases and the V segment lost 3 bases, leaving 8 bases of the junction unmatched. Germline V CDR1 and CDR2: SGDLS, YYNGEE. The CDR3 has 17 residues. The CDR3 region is CASSGIVSGGSTDTQYF. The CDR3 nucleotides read TGTGCCAGCAGCGGGATAGTTAGCGGGGGTAGCACAGATACGCAGTATTTT.

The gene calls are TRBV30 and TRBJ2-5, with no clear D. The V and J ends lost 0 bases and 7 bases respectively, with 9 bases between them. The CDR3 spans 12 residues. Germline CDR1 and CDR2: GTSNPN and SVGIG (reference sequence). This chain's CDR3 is CAWSVAVGTQYF. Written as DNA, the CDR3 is TGTGCCTGGAGTGTGGCAGTGGGGACCCAGTACTTC. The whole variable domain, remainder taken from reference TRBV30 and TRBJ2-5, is SQTIHQWPATLVQPVGSPLSLECTVEGTSNPNLYWYRQAAGRGLQLLFYSVGIGQISSEVPQNLSASRPQDRQFILSSKKLLLSDSGFYLCAWSVAVGTQYFGPGTRLLVL.

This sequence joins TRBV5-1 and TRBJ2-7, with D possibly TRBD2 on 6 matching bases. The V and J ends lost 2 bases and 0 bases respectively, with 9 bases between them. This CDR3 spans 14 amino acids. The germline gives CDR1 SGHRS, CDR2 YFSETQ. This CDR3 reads CASSFGGSSYEQYF. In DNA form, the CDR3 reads TGCGCCAGCAGCTTCGGGGGAAGCTCCTACGAGCAGTACTTC.

The CDR3: CASSSSYRVYYGYTF. The DNA of the CDR3 is TGTGCCAGCAGCTCCTCGTACAGGGTTTACTATGGCTACACCTTC. This chain connects TRBV28 to TRBJ1-2; perhaps TRBD1 as D (6 bases). The V end lost 6 bases, the J end lost 3 bases, and 17 bases lay between the germline ends. The germline V gene has CDR1 MDHEN and CDR2 SYDVKM. The CDR3 has 15 amino acids.

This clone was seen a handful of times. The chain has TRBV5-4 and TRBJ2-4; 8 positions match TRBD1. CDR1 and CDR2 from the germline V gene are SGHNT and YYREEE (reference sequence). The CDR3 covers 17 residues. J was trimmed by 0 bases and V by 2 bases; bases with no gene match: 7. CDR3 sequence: CASSLRQGILAKNIQYF. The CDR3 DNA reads TGTGCCAGCAGCTTAAGACAGGGGATACTAGCCAAAAACATTCAGTACTTC.

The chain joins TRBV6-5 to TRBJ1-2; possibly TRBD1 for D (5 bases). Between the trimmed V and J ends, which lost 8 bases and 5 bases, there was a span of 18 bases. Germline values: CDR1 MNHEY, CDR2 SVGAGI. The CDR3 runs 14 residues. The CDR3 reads CASWGGTSGYGYTF. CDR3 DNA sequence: TGTGCCAGCTGGGGCGGAACCTCTGGATATGGCTACACCTTC.

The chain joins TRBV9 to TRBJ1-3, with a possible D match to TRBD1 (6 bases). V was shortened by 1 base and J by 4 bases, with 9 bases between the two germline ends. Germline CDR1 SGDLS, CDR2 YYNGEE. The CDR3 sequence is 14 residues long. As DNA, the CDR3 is TGTGCCAGCAGCGTAACGGGGGCCGGAAACACCATATATTTT. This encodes CASSVTGAGNTIYF. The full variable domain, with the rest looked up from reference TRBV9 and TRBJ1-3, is DSGVTQTPKHLITATGQRVTLRCSPRSGDLSVYWYQQSLDQGLQFLIQYYNGEERAKGNILERFSAQQFPDLHSELNLSSLELGDSALYFCASSVTGAGNTIYFGEGSWLTVV.

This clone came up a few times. CDR3 in amino acids: CASSLTGRRNYEQYF. As DNA, the CDR3 is TGTGCCAGCAGCTTGACCGGGAGGCGGAACTACGAGCAGTACTTC. This chain joins TRBV5-4 and TRBJ2-7, with 7 bases identical to TRBD2. Germline V gene data show CDR1 as SGHNT and CDR2 as YYREEE (reference sequence). This CDR3 comprises 15 residues. Germline trimming cut 1 base from V and 3 bases from J; bases unmatched to any gene: 7. The variable domain in full, completed from reference TRBV5-4 and TRBJ2-7, reads ETGVTQSPTHLIKTRGQQVTLRCSSQSGHNTVSWYQQALGQGPQFIFQYYREEENGRGNFPPRFSGLQFPNYSSELNVNALELDDSALYLCASSLTGRRNYEQYFGPGTRLTVT.

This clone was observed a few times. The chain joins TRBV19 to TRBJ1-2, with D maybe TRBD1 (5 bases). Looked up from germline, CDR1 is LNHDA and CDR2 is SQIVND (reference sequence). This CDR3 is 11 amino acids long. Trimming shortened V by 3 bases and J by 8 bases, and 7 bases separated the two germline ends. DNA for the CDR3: TGTGCCAGTAGTATCGGGACGGGCTACACCTTC. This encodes CASSIGTGYTF.

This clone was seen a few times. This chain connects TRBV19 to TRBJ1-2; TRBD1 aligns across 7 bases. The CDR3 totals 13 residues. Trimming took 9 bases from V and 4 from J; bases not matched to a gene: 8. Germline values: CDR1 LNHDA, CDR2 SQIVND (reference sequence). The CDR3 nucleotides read TGTGCCAGCACTGACAGGGCGGCCTATGGCTACACCTTC. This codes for CASTDRAAYGYTF.

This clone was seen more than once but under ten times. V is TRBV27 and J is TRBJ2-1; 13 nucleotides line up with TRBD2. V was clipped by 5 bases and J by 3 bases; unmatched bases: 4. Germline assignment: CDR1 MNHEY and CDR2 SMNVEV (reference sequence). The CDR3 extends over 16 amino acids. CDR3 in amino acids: CASSRGLAGDYNEQFF. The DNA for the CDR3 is TGTGCCAGCAGTAGAGGACTAGCGGGAGACTACAATGAGCAGTTCTTC.

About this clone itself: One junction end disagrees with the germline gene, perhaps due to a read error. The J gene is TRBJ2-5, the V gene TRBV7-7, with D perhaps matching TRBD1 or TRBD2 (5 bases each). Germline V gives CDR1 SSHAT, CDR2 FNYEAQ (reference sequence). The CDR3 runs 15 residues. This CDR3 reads CASSPSGTRQETQYF. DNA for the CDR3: TGTGCTAGCAGCCCCTCCGGGACGAGGCAAGAGACCCAGTACTTC. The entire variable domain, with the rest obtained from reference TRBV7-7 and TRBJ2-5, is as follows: GAGVSQSPRYKVTKRGQDVTLRCDPISSHATLYWYQQALGQGPEFLTYFNYEAQPDKSGLPSDRFSAERPEGSISTLTIQRTEQRDSAMYRCASSPSGTRQETQYFGPGTRLLVL.

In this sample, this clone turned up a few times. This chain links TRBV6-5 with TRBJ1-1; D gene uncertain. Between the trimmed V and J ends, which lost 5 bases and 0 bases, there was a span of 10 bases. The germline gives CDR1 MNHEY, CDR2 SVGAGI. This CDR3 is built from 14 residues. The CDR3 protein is CASSRVILNTEAFF. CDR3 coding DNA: TGTGCCAGCAGTCGAGTTATACTGAACACTGAAGCTTTCTTT.